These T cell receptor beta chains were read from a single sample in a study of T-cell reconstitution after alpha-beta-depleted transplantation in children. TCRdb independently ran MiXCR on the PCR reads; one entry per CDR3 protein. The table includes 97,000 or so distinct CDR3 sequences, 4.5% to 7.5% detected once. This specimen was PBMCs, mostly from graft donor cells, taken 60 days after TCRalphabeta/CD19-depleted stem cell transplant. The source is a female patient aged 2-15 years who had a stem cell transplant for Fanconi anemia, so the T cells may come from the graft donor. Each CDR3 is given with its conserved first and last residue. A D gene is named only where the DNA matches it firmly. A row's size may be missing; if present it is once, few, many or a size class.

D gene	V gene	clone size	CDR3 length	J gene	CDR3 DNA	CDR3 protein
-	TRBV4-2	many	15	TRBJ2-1	TGTGCCAGCAGCCTTCGAGCTAGGGGCAAGGATGAGCAGTTCTTC	CASSLRARGKDEQFF
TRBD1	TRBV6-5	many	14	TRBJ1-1	TGTGCCAGCAGTTACCGAGGACAGGGAGACATAGCTTTCTTT	CASSYRGQGDIAFF
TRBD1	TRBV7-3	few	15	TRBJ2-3	TGTGCCAGCAGCGCCGGGACAGGGGGCATGGATACGCAGTATTTT	CASSAGTGGMDTQYF
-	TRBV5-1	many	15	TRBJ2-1	TGCGCCAGCAGCCCGACAGTGAACTCCTACAATGAGCAGTTCTTC	CASSPTVNSYNEQFF
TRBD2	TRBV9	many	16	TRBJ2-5	TGTGCCAGCAGCGCACCGGGACTAGCGGGAGCGGAGACCCAGTACTTC	CASSAPGLAGAETQYF
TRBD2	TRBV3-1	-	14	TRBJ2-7	TGTGCCAGCAGTAGGAGCGGGAGGGCCTACGAGCAGTACTTC	CASSRSGRAYEQYF
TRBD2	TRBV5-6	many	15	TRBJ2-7	TGTGCCAGCGGTAAGAGCGGGAGGGCCCCCTACGAGCAGTACTTC	CASGKSGRAPYEQYF
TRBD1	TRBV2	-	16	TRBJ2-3	TGTGCCAGCATTCTACAGGGGGCCAGCAGCACAGATACGCAGTATTTT	CASILQGASSTDTQYF
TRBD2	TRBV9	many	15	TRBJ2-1	TGTGCCAGCAACCTCGGGGGGATAATGGTCAATGAGCAGTTCTTC	CASNLGGIMVNEQFF
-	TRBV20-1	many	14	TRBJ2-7	TGCAGTGCAACCGCCGGGTCAGGGCGATACGAGCAGTACTTC	CSATAGSGRYEQYF
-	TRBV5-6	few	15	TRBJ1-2	TGTGCCAGCAGCTTGGGTGGTTTACATACGGAAGGCTACACCTTC	CASSLGGLHTEGYTF
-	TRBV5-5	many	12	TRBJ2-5	TGTGCCAGCAGGACTCTGCAAGAGACCCAGTACTTC	CASRTLQETQYF
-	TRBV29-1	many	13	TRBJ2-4	TGCAGCGTTGGAAGTAGGAGACTAAACATTCAGTACTTC	CSVGSRRLNIQYF
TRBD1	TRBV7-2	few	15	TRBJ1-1	TGTGCCAGCAGAAGCCAGGGGGCTCGGGACACTGAAGCTTTCTTT	CASRSQGARDTEAFF
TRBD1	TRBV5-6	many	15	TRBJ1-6	TGTGCCAGCAGCTTGGTCAACAGGGGGCGATCACCCCTCCACTTT	CASSLVNRGRSPLHF
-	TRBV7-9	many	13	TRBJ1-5	TGTGCCAGCAGCTTAATGGGCCGGGAGCCCCAGCATTTT	CASSLMGREPQHF
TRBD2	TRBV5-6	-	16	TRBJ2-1	TGTGCCAGCAGACACGATCCTAGCGGGGGAAACTATGAGCAGTTCTTC	CASRHDPSGGNYEQFF
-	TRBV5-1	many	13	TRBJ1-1	TGCGCCAGCAGGTTAGACAGGAACACTGAAGCTTTCTTT	CASRLDRNTEAFF
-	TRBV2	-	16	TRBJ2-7	TGTGCCAGCAGTGAACGTGGACTAATAGTCCCCTACGAGCAGTACTTC	CASSERGLIVPYEQYF
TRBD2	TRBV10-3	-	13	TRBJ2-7	TGTGCCAGTGGGACTACAGAAACGTACGAGCAGTACTTC	CASGTTETYEQYF
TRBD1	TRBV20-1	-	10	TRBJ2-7	TGCAGTGCTAGAGGGACAGGGAACCCCTTC	CSARGTGNPF
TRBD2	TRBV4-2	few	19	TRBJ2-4	TGTGCCAGCAGCCAGCACTATCCTAGCGGATTGAGGGGCAAAAACATTCAGTACTTC	CASSQHYPSGLRGKNIQYF
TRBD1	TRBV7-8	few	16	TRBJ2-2	TGTGCCAGCAGGAAACAGGGGGCGCGGACCACCGGGGAGCTGTTTTTT	CASRKQGARTTGELFF
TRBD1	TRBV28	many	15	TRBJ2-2	TGTGCCAGCAGCCTGCGGACAGGCTACACCGGGGAGCTGTTTTTT	CASSLRTGYTGELFF
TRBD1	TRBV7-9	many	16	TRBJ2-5	TGTGCCAGCACCAACCCGACAGGGTCTGGGGAAGAGACCCAGTACTTC	CASTNPTGSGEETQYF
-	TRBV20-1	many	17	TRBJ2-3	TGCAGTGCTATTCCCACTCCCCGGACACTTAGCACAGATACGCAGTATTTT	CSAIPTPRTLSTDTQYF